The next 30 T cell receptor beta chains were all read from a single sample in a study of blood T cells in healthy people across ages. It was with a sample-barcoded 5' primer and a J-beta primer mix that a second PCR of roughly 6 to 12 cycles was run. TCRdb called the 5' RACE reads again in MiXCR, with one record for every CDR3 protein. The data contain approximately 600,000 distinct CDR3 sequences, under 65% of them singletons. Sequencing used blood. Every receptor here comes from a man in his 60s in good health.

This clonotype was counted ten times or more. V is TRBV14 and J is TRBJ2-6, with D uncertain. Trimming took 0 bases from V and 0 from J, leaving 6 bases between them. Germline CDR1 is SGHDN and CDR2 is FVKESK. CDR3 length equals 16 residues. CDR3 nucleotides: TGTGCCAGCAGCCAAGAGTTACCCTCTGGGGCCAACGTCCTGACTTTC. Residues: CASSQELPSGANVLTF.

CDR3 DNA sequence: TGCAGTGCTAGACAGGTTGGGGACACCGGGGAGCTGTTTTTT. Its protein product is CSARQVGDTGELFF. The genes are TRBV20-1 and TRBJ2-2; no clear D. The CDR3 is made up of 14 amino acids. From germline, CDR1 is DFQATT and CDR2 SNEGSKA (reference sequence). V was shortened by 2 bases and J by 3 bases, with 10 bases between the two germline ends.

The chain joins TRBV18 to TRBJ1-6, with a possible D match to TRBD1 (5 bases). Germline assignment: CDR1 KGHSH and CDR2 LQKENI. This CDR3 spans 16 amino acids. Trimming took off 3 bases at V and 9 bases at J, with 18 bases between the two ends. CDR3 DNA sequence: TGTGCCAGCTCACCTTCCGCCGGGGCAATGGGTTCACCCCTCCACTTT. Amino acids: CASSPSAGAMGSPLHF.

The chain couples TRBV5-1 to TRBJ1-2; TRBD1 agrees at 10 bases. J lost 5 bases, V lost 4 bases, and 8 bases had no gene match. Germline CDR1 is SGHRS and CDR2 is YFSETQ. The CDR3 length is 15 residues. CDR3 coding DNA: TGCGCCAGCAGCCCGACAGGGGGCATAGGGTATGGCTACACCTTC. The encoded protein is CASSPTGGIGYGYTF.

This chain links TRBV21-1 with TRBJ1-1; the table's D gene call, TRBD1, was not cross checked with the DNA. TRBV21-1 is a documented pseudogene. This CDR3 is 14 amino acids long. CDR3 bases: TGTGCCAGCAGCCTCGACAGGGTGTCCACTGAAGCTTTCTTT. Protein product: CASSLDRVSTEAFF.

This clonotype occurred a few times. This chain connects TRBV10-3 to TRBJ1-2; 9 positions agree with TRBD1. CDR1 is ENHRY and CDR2 is SYGVKD in the germline V gene. After removal of 4 bases from V and 2 bases from J, the junction contained 2 bases not matched to a gene. This CDR3 is built from 14 residues. The CDR3 DNA reads as TGTGCCATCAGTGCCGGGACAGGGAACTATGGCTACACCTTC. This encodes CAISAGTGNYGYTF.

This clonotype turned up a few times. This chain connects TRBV27 to TRBJ2-1; the match to TRBD2 covers 14 bases. V gave up 8 bases and J gave up 10 bases; unmatched junction bases: 10. Per the germline V gene, CDR1 is MNHEY and CDR2 is SMNVEV (reference sequence). This CDR3 spans 15 amino acids. This CDR3 is CASLRVGTSGGEQFF. The CDR3 DNA follows: TGTGCCAGCCTTCGCGTGGGGACTAGCGGGGGCGAGCAGTTCTTC.

This clonotype was seen more than once but under ten times. V gene TRBV5-1 combines with J gene TRBJ2-1; 9 bases match TRBD1. With V trimmed by 4 bases and J by 0 bases, 11 bases remained unmatched. Germline CDR1 SGHRS, CDR2 YFSETQ. The CDR3 has 18 residues. DNA for the CDR3: TGCGCCAGCAGCCAGGGACAGGGATGGGTTAGCTCCTACAATGAGCAGTTCTTC. Translation: CASSQGQGWVSSYNEQFF.

Turning to this clonotype: The germline gene is not matched at one end of the junction; a read error may be the cause. The V gene is TRBV3-1, the J gene TRBJ1-2; TRBD1 matches 12 bases. This CDR3 region has 18 residues. Germline CDR1 LGHDT, CDR2 YNNKEL (reference sequence). The CDR3 spells CASSQDPGTGGGNYDYTF. CDR3 DNA: TGTGCCAGCAGCCAAGACCCTGGGACAGGGGGCGGTAACTATGACTACACCTTC.

The chain combines TRBV12-5 with TRBJ2-5; unclear D gene. The end of the DNA aligns better with TRBJ2-7, so the J call may be wrong. Germline CDR1 LGHNT, CDR2 FRNRAP. The CDR3 has 12 residues. The CDR3: CASIELGYEQYF. The CDR3 region has the DNA TGTGCTAGTATAGAGCTGGGCTACGAGCAGTACTTC.

This sequence joins TRBV10-1 and TRBJ2-7, with 9 bases that match TRBD1. J lost 5 bases, V lost 6 bases, and 5 bases had no gene match. The CDR3 extends over 13 amino acids. The V gene's germline CDR1 is WNHNN and CDR2 SYGVQD (reference sequence). The CDR3 is CASSRDRENEQYF. The CDR3 DNA reads TGCGCCAGCAGCCGGGACAGGGAAAACGAGCAGTACTTC.

The chain has TRBV7-9 and TRBJ2-7, with 11 positions matching TRBD2. V dropped 2 bases and J dropped 3; count of bases not matched to a gene: 15. CDR3 length: 19 residues. Germline-derived CDR1 and CDR2 are SEHNR and FQNEAQ (reference sequence). The CDR3 spells CASSLQTSGIRLPNYEQYF. CDR3 bases: TGTGCCAGCAGCTTACAGACTAGCGGGATACGGCTCCCTAACTACGAGCAGTACTTC.

The V gene is TRBV4-2, the J gene TRBJ2-5; D is perhaps TRBD2 (5 bases). Germline V gene data show CDR1 as LGHNA and CDR2 as YNFKEQ. The CDR3 length is 17 residues. V was shortened by 1 base and J by 4 bases, with 19 bases between the two germline ends. The chain's CDR3 is CASSQVDNTGLRETQYF. In nucleotides, the CDR3 is TGTGCCAGCAGCCAAGTGGATAATACGGGGTTGAGAGAGACCCAGTACTTC.

There are a few counts of this clonotype. Mismatch with germline at one junction end may stem from a read error. The gene calls are TRBV5-1 and TRBJ2-1; no clear D gene. Per germline, CDR1 SGHRS and CDR2 YFSETQ. The CDR3 spans 11 residues. The CDR3 reads CASSLSDEQFF. The CDR3 region has the DNA TGTGCCAGCAGTTTATCGGACGAGCAGTTCTTC.

V usage is TRBV5-6 and J usage is TRBJ2-3, with D possibly matching TRBD2 (5 bases). V lost 3 bases and J 6 bases, leaving 14 bases between the germline ends. Germline CDR1 reads SGHDT; CDR2 reads YYEEEE. The CDR3 runs 14 residues. The CDR3 region is CASSSLAGVDTQYF. CDR3 in DNA: TGTGCCAGCAGCTCTCTAGCTGGGGTGGATACGCAGTATTTT.

The CDR3 loop is CASSEEGQGVSEQFF. CDR3 bases: TGCGCCAGCAGTGAGGAGGGACAGGGGGTGAGTGAGCAGTTCTTC. The V and J genes are TRBV10-1 and TRBJ2-1; 11 bases line up with TRBD1. The ends lost 2 bases at V and 9 bases at J; junction bases unmatched: 6. Germline assignment: CDR1 WNHNN and CDR2 SYGVQD (reference sequence). The CDR3 has 15 amino acids.

This clonotype has just a few counts. This chain uses TRBV7-2 with TRBJ1-1; D remains unclear. With 5 bases removed from V and 0 bases from J, the gap between germline ends came to 10 bases. Germline V gene data show CDR1 as SGHTA and CDR2 as FQGNSA. The CDR3 spans 14 residues. CDR3 DNA: TGTGCCAGCAGCCCGGCTACAGTGAACACTGAAGCTTTCTTT. This encodes CASSPATVNTEAFF.

The chain couples TRBV20-1 to TRBJ2-4, with 12 bases lining up with TRBD1. In germline, CDR1 is DFQATT, CDR2 SNEGSKA (reference sequence). The CDR3 consists of 16 residues. V lost 5 bases and J lost 5; bases outside the gene matches: 10. The DNA of the CDR3 is TGCAGTGCTGTGCCCGGGACAGGGGGCTGGGAAAACATTCAGTACTTC. It codes for CSAVPGTGGWENIQYF.

At least ten counts were recorded for this clonotype. The V call is TRBV29-1, the J call TRBJ2-3; TRBD2 aligns across 9 bases. V dropped 5 bases and J dropped 5; count of bases not matched to a gene: 5. Germline assignment: CDR1 SQVTM and CDR2 ANQGSEA. The CDR3 covers 13 residues. In DNA, the CDR3 is TGCAGCGTTCGCGCGGGGGGGGGAGATACGCAGTATTTT. It codes for CSVRAGGGDTQYF.

The genes are TRBV11-2 and TRBJ2-7; D is unresolved. The DNA end lines up better with TRBJ2-5; the J call may be wrong. Germline V gene lookup returns CDR1 SGHAT and CDR2 FQNNGV. The CDR3 has 13 amino acids. The CDR3 is CASSFDLMETQYF. The CDR3 DNA reads TGTGCCAGCAGCTTCGATTTAATGGAGACCCAGTACTTC.

This clonotype was recorded at least ten times. This chain joins TRBV4-1 and TRBJ2-7, with unresolved D. The CDR3 is 13 amino acids. The V end lost 0 bases, the J end lost 3 bases, and 6 bases lay between the germline ends. Germline-derived CDR1 and CDR2 are MGHRA and YSYEKL. For the CDR3, the DNA is TGCGCCAGCAGCCAAGATCCCTACTACGAGCAGTACTTC. Protein sequence: CASSQDPYYEQYF.

The V and J genes are TRBV3-1 and TRBJ2-7; 8 bases line up with TRBD2. V shed 1 base, J shed 3 bases, and the junction held 5 bases outside the gene matches. CDR1 is LGHDT, CDR2 YNNKEL, per germline (reference sequence). The CDR3 is made up of 15 amino acids. The CDR3: CASSQGRGDVYEQYF. The CDR3 bases are TGTGCCAGCAGCCAAGGGCGGGGGGATGTCTACGAGCAGTACTTC.

This clonotype was counted only a few times. V gene TRBV3-1 combines with J gene TRBJ2-2, with 7 nucleotides matching TRBD1. The V gene end was trimmed by 3 bases and the J gene end by 4 bases; junction bases not matched to a gene: 8. CDR3 length equals 16 residues. Germline values: CDR1 LGHDT, CDR2 YNNKEL (reference sequence). CDR3 in amino acids: CASSQVYRGSTGELFF. In nucleotides, the CDR3 is TGTGCCAGCAGCCAGGTCTACAGGGGAAGCACCGGGGAGCTGTTTTTT.

The chain joins TRBV11-2 to TRBJ2-1; 8 bases agree with TRBD2. Germline V gives CDR1 SGHAT, CDR2 FQNNGV. V lost 3 bases to trimming and J lost 8 bases; unmatched junction nucleotides: 9. The CDR3 totals 15 residues. Here the CDR3 reads CASSLAGGSYHEQFF. The CDR3 DNA sequence: TGTGCCAGCAGCTTGGCGGGGGGTAGTTATCATGAGCAGTTCTTC.

The chain couples TRBV5-8 to TRBJ2-1, with 11 bases lining up with TRBD2. This CDR3 contains 15 residues. Germline V gene data show CDR1 as SGHTS and CDR2 as YDEGEE. The trim removed 5 bases at V and 6 bases at J, leaving 7 bases unmatched. The CDR3 DNA reads as TGTGCCAGCAGTCATCTAGCGGGGGGTCTCAATGAGCAGTTCTTC. Translated, it gives CASSHLAGGLNEQFF.

This clonotype has a single count. V is TRBV4-2 and J is TRBJ2-1, with TRBD2 matching 7 bases. Germline V lookup: CDR1 LGHNA, CDR2 YNFKEQ. V lost 0 bases, J lost 5 bases, and 4 bases stayed unmatched. CDR3 length: 15 residues. CDR3 nucleotide sequence: TGTGCCAGCAGCCAAGAATGGGGGACTAACAATGAGCAGTTCTTC. It is translated as CASSQEWGTNNEQFF.

The chain couples TRBV20-1 to TRBJ1-5; 7 nucleotides match TRBD1. The CDR3 totals 16 residues. CDR1 and CDR2 (germline): DFQATT, SNEGSKA (reference sequence). The V gene end was trimmed by 2 bases and the J gene end by 6 bases; junction bases not matched to a gene: 13. CDR3 protein: CSARSTLGGGSQPQHF. CDR3 coding DNA: TGCAGTGCTAGATCGACGTTAGGGGGCGGCAGTCAGCCCCAGCATTTT.

This clonotype occurred a few times. The V call is TRBV6-2 or TRBV6-3, the J call TRBJ2-2; D may be TRBD2 (6 bases). Between the trimmed V and J ends, which lost 2 bases and 7 bases, there was a span of 14 bases. The germline V gene has CDR1 MNHEY and CDR2 SVGEGT. The CDR3 runs 15 residues. CDR3 protein: CASSYPTSRGGELFF. CDR3 in DNA: TGTGCCAGCAGTTACCCGACTAGTCGGGGCGGGGAGCTGTTTTTT.

The rearrangement joins TRBV5-1 to TRBJ2-5; 9 nucleotides align to TRBD2. The DNA end lines up better with TRBJ2-7; the J call may be wrong. The length of the CDR3 is 18 residues. Germline-derived CDR1 and CDR2 are SGHRS and YFSETQ. CDR3 amino acids: CASSLGASGGTTTYEQYF. The CDR3 nucleotides read TGCGCCAGCAGCTTGGGTGCGAGCGGGGGGACAACAACCTACGAGCAGTACTTC.

The chain employs TRBV27 and TRBJ2-1, with D possibly TRBD2 on 6 matching bases. The CDR3 has 14 residues. Per the germline V gene, CDR1 is MNHEY and CDR2 is SMNVEV (reference sequence). V shed 2 bases and J shed 6 bases, with 11 bases lying between them. CDR3 residues: CASSLRLVSNEQFF. The CDR3 nucleotides read TGTGCCAGCAGTTTAAGACTAGTTAGCAATGAGCAGTTCTTC.